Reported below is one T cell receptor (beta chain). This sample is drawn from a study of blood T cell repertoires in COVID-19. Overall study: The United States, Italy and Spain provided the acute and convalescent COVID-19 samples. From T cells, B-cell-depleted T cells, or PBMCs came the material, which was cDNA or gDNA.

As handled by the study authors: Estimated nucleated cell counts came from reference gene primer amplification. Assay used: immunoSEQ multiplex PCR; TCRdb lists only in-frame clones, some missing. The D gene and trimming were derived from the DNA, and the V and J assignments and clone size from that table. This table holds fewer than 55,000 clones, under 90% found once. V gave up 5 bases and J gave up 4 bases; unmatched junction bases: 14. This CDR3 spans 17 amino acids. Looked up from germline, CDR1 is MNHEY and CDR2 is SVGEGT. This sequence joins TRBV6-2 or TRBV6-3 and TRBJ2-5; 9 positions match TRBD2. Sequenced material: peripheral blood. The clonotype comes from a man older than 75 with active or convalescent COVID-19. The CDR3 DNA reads TGTGCCAGCAGTCAAGGCGTAGCGGGAGCTCCCTCAGAGACCCAGTACTTC. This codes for CASSQGVAGAPSETQYF.